These 20 T cell receptor beta chains were sequenced from one sample in a study of T cells after yellow fever vaccination. TCRdb analysed the 5' RACE reads with MiXCR anew, one entry per CDR3 protein. This table has hundreds of thousands of distinct CDR3 sequences, approximately 13% appearing once. Sequenced here: PBMCs, sampled on the day of the yellow fever booster vaccination. These TCRs come from a man younger than 40 who received the YFV17D yellow fever vaccine.

This rearrangement joins TRBV24-1 to TRBJ2-3, with no clear D. This CDR3 region has 14 residues. Germline assignment: CDR1 KGHDR and CDR2 SFDVKD. The V end was cut by 4 bases, the J end by 5 bases, with 12 bases between. The CDR3 nucleotides are TGTGCCACCAGTGAATTGGATAAGAAAGATACGCAGTATTTT. Encoded protein: CATSELDKKDTQYF.

This clonotype was detected ten times or more. DNA for the CDR3: TGCAGTGCTAGCCGGGACAGAAACTATTCACCCCTCCACTTT. As protein: CSASRDRNYSPLHF. V gene TRBV20-1 combines with J gene TRBJ1-6, with 7 bases matching TRBD1. V lost 3 bases to trimming and J lost 8 bases; unmatched junction nucleotides: 7. Germline V gene sequence: CDR1 DFQATT, CDR2 SNEGSKA (reference sequence). The CDR3 extends over 14 amino acids.

The chain couples TRBV10-3 to TRBJ2-3; weak D call: TRBD1 (5 bases). Germline V gene sequence: CDR1 ENHRY, CDR2 SYGVKD. This CDR3 comprises 13 residues. V was trimmed by 6 bases and J by 5 bases, leaving 12 bases between them. The CDR3 coding sequence is TGTGCCATCAGCGGAAGGGGCGAAGATACGCAGTATTTT. Amino acid sequence: CAISGRGEDTQYF.

This clonotype was observed a handful of times. The CDR3 spells CASSWRGESTDTQYF. CDR3 DNA: TGTGCCAGCAGCTGGAGGGGAGAGAGCACAGATACGCAGTATTTT. The rearrangement joins TRBV5-4 to TRBJ2-3; possibly TRBD2 for D (6 bases). The CDR3 is made up of 15 amino acids. V lost 3 bases to trimming and J lost 0 bases, with 11 bases between them. The germline V gene has CDR1 SGHNT and CDR2 YYREEE (reference sequence).

This sequence joins TRBV5-5 and TRBJ2-1; D tentatively reads TRBD1 or TRBD2 (5 bases each). The length of the CDR3 is 15 residues. V was clipped by 2 bases and J by 2 bases, with 11 bases between them. The V gene's germline CDR1 is SGHKS and CDR2 YYEKEE (reference sequence). CDR3 DNA sequence: TGTGCCAGCAGCTTCCGGGACGGGACCTACAATGAGCAGTTCTTC. Amino acids: CASSFRDGTYNEQFF.

Comment on this clonotype: Its ends do not fully match the called genes, so a read error is possible. The chain is built from TRBV10-3 and TRBJ1-5, with D possibly being TRBD1 (6 bases). Germline V CDR1 and CDR2: ENHRY, SYGVKD. The CDR3 consists of 13 residues. CDR3 sequence: CAITGGDNKPQHF. As DNA, the CDR3 is TGTGCCATCACTGGGGGGGACAATAAGCCCCAGCATTTT.

V is TRBV6-2 or TRBV6-3 and J is TRBJ2-7; a possible D gene is TRBD2 (7 bases). V dropped 2 bases and J dropped 5 bases, with 16 bases sitting between them. The CDR3 extends over 15 amino acids. In germline, CDR1 is MNHEY, CDR2 SVGEGT. The CDR3 nucleotides are TGTGCCAGCAGTTACCTTGGGCAGGGGAGGGACGAGCAGTACTTC. Protein: CASSYLGQGRDEQYF.

This chain joins TRBV4-2 and TRBJ2-3, with a possible D match to TRBD2 (6 bases). The germline gives CDR1 LGHNA, CDR2 YNFKEQ. Trimming took off 0 bases at V and 2 bases at J, with 18 bases between the two ends. The CDR3 covers 18 residues. CDR3 DNA: TGTGCCAGCAGCCAAGAGGAGGGGTGGGGGAAAAACACAGATACGCAGTATTTT. Protein: CASSQEEGWGKNTDTQYF.

This clonotype has just a few counts. This chain links TRBV6-1 with TRBJ1-1; a weak D match, TRBD1 (5 bases). Germline V gene sequence: CDR1 MNHNS, CDR2 SASEGT. This CDR3 is built from 14 residues. Trimming took 8 bases from V and 1 from J, leaving 14 bases between them. The CDR3 sequence: CASRTDIGNTEAFF. As DNA, the CDR3 is TGTGCCAGCCGAACGGACATTGGGAACACTGAAGCTTTCTTT.

This clonotype was counted only a few times. V and J are TRBV19 and TRBJ2-5; 8 nucleotides line up with TRBD2. CDR1 and CDR2 from the germline V gene are LNHDA and SQIVND (reference sequence). The V and J ends lost 3 bases and 5 bases, in that order; junction bases with no gene match: 8. The CDR3 runs 15 residues. The CDR3 DNA is TGTGCCAGTAGTATCTGGAGCGGGAGTATCGAGACCCAGTACTTC. This gives the protein CASSIWSGSIETQYF.

The gene calls are TRBV20-1 and TRBJ2-7; 13 nucleotides agree with TRBD2. The CDR3 covers 16 residues. The trim removed 4 bases at V and 4 bases at J, leaving 10 bases unmatched. Germline CDR1 reads DFQATT; CDR2 reads SNEGSKA (reference sequence). Here the CDR3 DNA reads TGCAGTGCTACAACTAGCGGGAGGGCCCGGGGATACGAGCAGTACTTC. Amino acids: CSATTSGRARGYEQYF.

The rearrangement links TRBV12-3 or TRBV12-4 to TRBJ2-1; D is undetermined. The CDR3 is made up of 16 amino acids. V lost 7 bases to trimming and J lost 1 base, with 17 bases between them. The CDR3 DNA reads as TGTGCCAGCACCTTTACCTTCTCGCCATCCTACAATGAGCAGTTCTTC. It is translated as CASTFTFSPSYNEQFF.

This clonotype was counted ten times or more. The chain is built from TRBV30 and TRBJ1-1; no firm D call. There are 14 residues in the CDR3. The V end was cut by 0 bases, the J end by 3 bases, with 11 bases between. The germline CDR1 and CDR2 sequences are GTSNPN and SVGIG (reference sequence). This CDR3 is CAWSVLAPDTEAFF. CDR3 in DNA: TGTGCCTGGAGTGTATTGGCCCCCGACACTGAAGCTTTCTTT.

This clonotype was recorded a few times. This chain connects TRBV7-8 to TRBJ2-7, with D possibly matching TRBD2 (5 bases). The CDR3 spans 13 residues. Germline lookup yields CDR1 SGHVS and CDR2 FQNEAQ. Trimming stripped 5 bases from V and 7 bases from J, with 15 bases between. Here the CDR3 DNA reads TGTGCCAGCAGCAGGGCCCCCTCGGGGGAGCAGTACTTC. It translates to CASSRAPSGEQYF.

This clonotype was detected a few times. V usage is TRBV19 and J usage is TRBJ1-2; 7 bases align to TRBD1. Germline V gives CDR1 LNHDA, CDR2 SQIVND (reference sequence). The CDR3 totals 14 residues. With V trimmed by 7 bases and J by 4 bases, 9 bases remained unmatched. The CDR3 DNA reads as TGTGCCAGTAAAGAGGGGGCTGGGGCCTATGGCTACACCTTC. This codes for CASKEGAGAYGYTF.

This clonotype has only a few counts. The genes are TRBV4-2 and TRBJ2-3, with TRBD2 matching over 8 bases. Germline V lookup: CDR1 LGHNA, CDR2 YNFKEQ. The CDR3 loop spans 18 amino acids. V lost 0 bases, J lost 4 bases, and 12 bases stayed unmatched. CDR3 nucleotide sequence: TGTGCCAGCAGCCAAGATTGGGAGACGGGAGGGAGCGCAGATACGCAGTATTTT. Protein sequence: CASSQDWETGGSADTQYF.

This chain joins TRBV6-2 or TRBV6-3 and TRBJ2-3; TRBD1 matches 9 bases. Per the germline V gene, CDR1 is MNHEY and CDR2 is SVGEGT. With V trimmed by 8 bases and J by 3 bases, 9 bases remained unmatched. The CDR3 is 15 residues long. CDR3: CASEYNRGPTDTQYF. CDR3 DNA: TGTGCCAGCGAATATAACAGGGGGCCAACAGATACGCAGTATTTT.

This clonotype came up many times. The CDR3 DNA reads TGCAGTGCTAGAGAGGAGCCAGCCGGTTACCGCCTCGAAGCTTTCTTT. Its translation is CSAREEPAGYRLEAFF. The V and J genes are TRBV20-1 and TRBJ1-1; no definite D call. CDR1 and CDR2 (germline): DFQATT, SNEGSKA (reference sequence). The ends were cut back, 0 bases at V and 8 bases at J, with 22 bases in the middle. This CDR3 contains 16 residues.

This clonotype appeared many times. J is TRBJ2-7 and V is TRBV11-2; 7 nucleotides align to TRBD2. Losses at the gene ends were 5 bases for V and 7 bases for J; bases not matched to a gene: 5. The CDR3 is 12 amino acids. Germline V CDR1 and CDR2: SGHAT, FQNNGV. CDR3 in DNA: TGTGCCAGCAGCATGACTAGCTGGGAGCAGTACTTC. It translates to CASSMTSWEQYF.

This clonotype was detected a few times. The rearrangement uses TRBV6-2 or TRBV6-3 and TRBJ2-1, with D tentatively TRBD2 (5 bases). V lost 2 bases, J lost 14 bases, and 10 bases lay in between. This CDR3 region has 11 residues. Germline V gene data show CDR1 as MNHEY and CDR2 as SVGEGT. The CDR3 bases are TGTGCCAGCAGTTACCCGGGGTTCGAGTTCTTC. This encodes CASSYPGFEFF.